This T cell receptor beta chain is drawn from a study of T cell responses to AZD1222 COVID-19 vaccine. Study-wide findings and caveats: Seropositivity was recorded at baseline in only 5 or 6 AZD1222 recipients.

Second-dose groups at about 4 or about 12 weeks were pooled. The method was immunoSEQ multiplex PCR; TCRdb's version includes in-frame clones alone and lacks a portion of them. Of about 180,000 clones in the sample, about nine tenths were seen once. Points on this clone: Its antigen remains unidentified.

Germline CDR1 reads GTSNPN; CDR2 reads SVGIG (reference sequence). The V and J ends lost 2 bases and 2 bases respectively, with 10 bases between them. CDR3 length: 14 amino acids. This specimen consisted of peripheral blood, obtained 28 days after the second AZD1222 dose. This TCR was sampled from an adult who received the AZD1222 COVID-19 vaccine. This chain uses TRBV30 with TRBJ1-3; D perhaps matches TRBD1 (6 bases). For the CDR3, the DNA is TGTGCCTGGAGTCAGGGGTGGCCTGGAAACACCATATATTTT. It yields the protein CAWSQGWPGNTIYF.